This TCR beta chain comes out of a study of technical replicates of blood from a few donors. V was shortened by 2 bases and J by 12 bases, with 5 bases between the two germline ends. This CDR3 region has 10 residues. Germline CDR1 MNHEY, CDR2 SVGAGI. Here immunoSEQ multiplex PCR was the method, and the copy in TCRdb shows in-frame clones only, minus some. Altogether roughly 70,000 clones are present, about 94% being singletons, with the ten largest covering under 0.5%. This receptor was obtained from a human donor in good health. The rearrangement joins TRBV6-5 to TRBJ2-1; D is undetermined. The sample taken for sequencing was T cells isolated from PBMCs. The CDR3 bases are TGTGCCAGCAGTTACCCGGGGCAGTTCTTC. This sequence encodes CASSYPGQFF.